A single sample is the source of the 18 T cell receptor beta chains below, sequenced in a study of blood T cell repertoires in COVID-19. Measured with immunoSEQ multiplex PCR; TCRdb has only the in-frame clones, and not every one. The sample includes 65,000 to 95,000 clones, roughly 84% of them seen just once. Specimen: peripheral blood. The receptors were gathered from a woman in her forties or fifties with acute or convalescent COVID-19.

The rearrangement joins TRBV19 to TRBJ1-2; 7 nucleotides line up with TRBD1. Germline assignment: CDR1 LNHDA and CDR2 SQIVND (reference sequence). The CDR3 covers 14 residues. V was pared by 3 bases and J by 4 bases, with 5 bases of the junction left unmatched. The CDR3 region has the DNA TGTGCCAGTAGTATGAGACAGGGCATCTATGGCTACACCTTC. It specifies CASSMRQGIYGYTF.

The rearrangement uses TRBV6-5 and TRBJ2-7, with a weak D call TRBD2 (6 bases). V was cut by 4 bases and J by 5 bases, with 18 bases left in between. Germline CDR1 reads MNHEY; CDR2 reads SVGAGI. The CDR3 is made up of 15 amino acids. The CDR3: CASSSHPGLRNEQYF. The CDR3 DNA reads TGTGCCAGCAGTTCCCACCCGGGACTCAGAAACGAGCAGTACTTC.

CDR3: CASRRQGNSNQPQHF. The CDR3 bases are TGTGCCAGCAGGCGACAGGGGAATAGCAATCAGCCCCAGCATTTT. V gene TRBV27 combines with J gene TRBJ1-5, with 8 bases matching TRBD1. The CDR3 totals 15 residues. Trimming at V came to 6 bases and at J to 0 bases, leaving 4 bases not matched to a gene. Germline CDR1 MNHEY, CDR2 SMNVEV (reference sequence).

This chain links TRBV7-6 with TRBJ2-1; tentatively, D is TRBD2 (5 bases). From germline, CDR1 is SGHVS and CDR2 FNYEAQ. V was clipped by 1 base and J by 2 bases, with 9 bases between them. CDR3 length: 15 residues. CDR3 bases: TGTGCCAGCAGCTTAGATGGGCGGGCCTACAATGAGCAGTTCTTC. Translating it yields CASSLDGRAYNEQFF.

V is TRBV6-1 and J is TRBJ1-6; no clear D gene. V lost 2 bases to trimming and J lost 2 bases, with 10 bases between them. From germline, CDR1 is MNHNS and CDR2 SASEGT. CDR3 length equals 16 residues. The CDR3 DNA is TGTGCCAGCAGTGAAAACCCGGTCGCCTATAATTCACCCCTCCACTTT. This codes for CASSENPVAYNSPLHF.

V and J are TRBV4-1 and TRBJ1-4, with D maybe TRBD1 (5 bases). The germline V gene encodes CDR1 MGHRA and CDR2 YSYEKL. CDR3 size: 15 residues. V shed 0 bases and J shed 8 bases, with 13 bases lying between them. In DNA, the CDR3 is TGCGCCAGCAGCCAAGAACAGGCCACACGGGAAAAACTGTTTTTT. Its protein is CASSQEQATREKLFF.

CDR3 loop: CASRPLSGIGELFF. CDR3 bases: TGTGCCAGCAGGCCGCTTAGCGGGATCGGGGAGCTGTTTTTT. The rearrangement uses TRBV6-5 and TRBJ2-2; 8 bases agree with TRBD2. This CDR3 is 14 amino acids long. Germline loops: CDR1 MNHEY, CDR2 SVGAGI. The V and J ends lost 6 bases and 7 bases, in that order; junction bases with no gene match: 7.

A few counts support this clone. This chain connects TRBV6-4 to TRBJ1-2, with D possibly matching TRBD1 (5 bases). Germline CDR1 and CDR2: MRHNA and SNTAGT. V lost 6 bases to trimming and J lost 5 bases, with 13 bases between them. There are 13 residues in the CDR3. For the CDR3, the DNA is TGTGCCAGCAGAGAGACAGCTGGTTATGGCTACACCTTC. Amino acid sequence: CASRETAGYGYTF.

The genes are TRBV7-2 and TRBJ2-5; 10 nucleotides agree with TRBD1. The germline V gene encodes CDR1 SGHTA and CDR2 FQGNSA. Unmatched junction bases numbered 7, after V lost 2 bases and J lost 4 bases. The CDR3 covers 16 residues. CDR3 in amino acids: CASSLSLGTGAETQYF. The CDR3 DNA reads as TGTGCCAGCAGCTTATCCCTTGGGACAGGGGCAGAGACCCAGTACTTC.

The chain links TRBV28 to TRBJ2-7, with 8 bases fitting TRBD1. V lost 6 bases and J lost 2; bases outside the gene matches: 3. The germline gives CDR1 MDHEN, CDR2 SYDVKM. This CDR3 has 13 residues. For the CDR3, the DNA is TGTGCCAGCAGACGGACAGGGCCCTACGAGCAGTACTTC. It specifies CASRRTGPYEQYF.

This clone was recorded only once. V usage is TRBV4-1 and J usage is TRBJ1-6; the D gene is possibly TRBD1 (6 bases). The ends were cut back, 4 bases at V and 5 bases at J, with 15 bases in the middle. Germline CDR1 is MGHRA and CDR2 is YSYEKL. This CDR3 contains 16 residues. In DNA form, the CDR3 reads TGCGCCAGCAGCCTACCTCCATCAGGGGATAATTCACCCCTCCACTTT. Protein: CASSLPPSGDNSPLHF.

This chain uses TRBV18 with TRBJ2-7, with a weak D call TRBD1 (5 bases). Trimming pared 9 bases from V and 0 bases from J, leaving 9 bases between. There are 12 residues in the CDR3. Germline values: CDR1 KGHSH, CDR2 LQKENI. CDR3 residues: CASRRDSYEQYF. CDR3 coding DNA: TGTGCCAGTCGCAGGGACTCCTACGAGCAGTACTTC.

The V gene is TRBV30, the J gene TRBJ2-7; TRBD1 aligns across 9 bases. Unmatched junction bases numbered 13, after V lost 5 bases and J lost 5 bases. Germline V CDR1 and CDR2: GTSNPN, SVGIG (reference sequence). This CDR3 comprises 15 residues. CDR3: CAWARSGTGSHEQYF. The DNA for the CDR3 is TGTGCCTGGGCCAGGTCCGGGACAGGGTCCCACGAGCAGTACTTC.

V usage is TRBV14 and J usage is TRBJ2-7; 8 bases match TRBD2. This CDR3 is 17 amino acids long. The junction had 18 bases not matched to a gene; V was cut back by 4 bases and J by 7 bases. Germline loops: CDR1 SGHDN, CDR2 FVKESK. Here the CDR3 reads CASSPRTGTRVLEEQYF. The CDR3, as DNA: TGTGCCAGCAGCCCCCGAACAGGGACTAGGGTTTTAGAAGAGCAGTACTTC.

This clone was picked up one time. The chain recombines TRBV28 with TRBJ2-7, with 7 nucleotides matching TRBD2. The CDR3 is 14 residues long. The J segment lost 3 bases and the V segment lost 3 bases, leaving 5 bases of the junction unmatched. From germline, CDR1 is MDHEN and CDR2 SYDVKM. The DNA for the CDR3 is TGTGCCAGCAGTTTCCCTAGCGGACACTACGAGCAGTACTTC. This sequence encodes CASSFPSGHYEQYF.

V is TRBV4-2 and J is TRBJ2-1; D is unresolved. This CDR3 contains 11 residues. V shed 1 base and J shed 8 bases, with 3 bases lying between them. CDR1 and CDR2 (germline): LGHNA, YNFKEQ. The CDR3: CASSQVDEQFF. For the CDR3, the DNA is TGTGCCAGCAGCCAAGTCGATGAGCAGTTCTTC.

V is TRBV18 and J is TRBJ1-2; 10 bases fit TRBD1. J gave up 3 bases and V 6 bases, and 4 bases lay outside the gene matches. This CDR3 comprises 14 residues. CDR1 is KGHSH and CDR2 is LQKENI in the germline V gene. The DNA for the CDR3 is TGTGCCAGCTCCCAAGGGACAGGGGACTATGGCTACACCTTC. Its protein product is CASSQGTGDYGYTF.

A single count supports this clone. This chain uses TRBV6-2 or TRBV6-3 with TRBJ2-7; 7 bases fit TRBD1. In germline, CDR1 is MNHEY, CDR2 SVGEGT. This CDR3 is 14 amino acids long. After removal of 4 bases from V and 4 bases from J, the junction contained 7 bases not matched to a gene. In DNA form, the CDR3 reads TGTGCCAGCAGTTCCACAGGGGCGTCGTACGAGCAGTACTTC. Its protein is CASSSTGASYEQYF.